Listed here are 29 T cell receptor beta chains from one sample, sequenced in a study of memory B cells and T cells in multiple sclerosis. No antigens are known for them. Separate sequencing covered autoproliferating (CFSE-dim) and non-proliferating (CFSE-high) T cells from stimulus-free culture. Replicate wells were pooled after approximately seven days of stimulus-free culture of 5x10^7 CFSE-labeled PBMCs. Sequencing was performed with immunoSEQ multiplex PCR; in TCRdb, only in-frame clones are kept and a portion is missing. The table lists around 30,000 clones, more than 75% of them singletons. The sample consisted of PBMCs from blood kept in culture. The source of these receptors is a human donor with multiple sclerosis.

The rearrangement joins TRBV5-1 to TRBJ1-2; no firm D call. Germline V gene data show CDR1 as SGHRS and CDR2 as YFSETQ. The CDR3 contains 13 residues. Deletions cut 0 bases from V and 4 bases from J, with 7 bases between. CDR3 DNA sequence: TGCGCCAGCAGCTTGGAAGGGTCCTATGGCTACACCTTC. This translates into CASSLEGSYGYTF.

This clone rates as medium-sized. The rearrangement joins TRBV6-1 to TRBJ1-3; D gene uncertain. This CDR3 spans 13 amino acids. Trimming pared 6 bases from V and 5 bases from J, leaving 11 bases between. Germline assignment: CDR1 MNHNS and CDR2 SASEGT. The CDR3 here is CASSDLGRNTIYF. DNA for the CDR3: TGTGCCAGCAGCGACTTGGGTAGAAACACCATATATTTT.

There are a few counts of this clone. The chain combines TRBV18 with TRBJ1-5, with 7 positions matching TRBD1. The CDR3 has 16 amino acids. CDR1 KGHSH and CDR2 LQKENI come from the germline V gene. Germline trimming cut 3 bases from V and 1 base from J; bases unmatched to any gene: 6. CDR3 coding DNA: TGTGCCAGCTCACCTGGGGCAGGGGGGAGCAATCAGCCCCAGCATTTT. Its translation: CASSPGAGGSNQPQHF.

The gene calls are TRBV19 and TRBJ1-4; D is unclear. CDR3 length equals 15 residues. Germline V gives CDR1 LNHDA, CDR2 SQIVND (reference sequence). V lost 5 bases, J lost 5 bases, and 15 bases lay in between. CDR3 DNA: TGTGCCAGTAGTCTCCGGGATACCTGGAATGAAAAACTGTTTTTT. It yields the protein CASSLRDTWNEKLFF.

The rearrangement uses TRBV19 and TRBJ2-7; D might be TRBD1 (5 bases). The germline gives CDR1 LNHDA, CDR2 SQIVND (reference sequence). The length of the CDR3 is 14 residues. V was trimmed by 6 bases and J by 0 bases, leaving 12 bases between them. CDR3 protein: CASRRQLSSYEQYF. In nucleotides, the CDR3 is TGTGCCAGTAGACGACAGCTGAGCTCCTACGAGCAGTACTTC.

The chain recombines TRBV7-9 with TRBJ2-1, with D possibly being TRBD2 (6 bases). Trimming took off 0 bases at V and 5 bases at J, with 14 bases between the two ends. Looked up from germline, CDR1 is SEHNR and CDR2 is FQNEAQ (reference sequence). The length of the CDR3 is 16 residues. This CDR3 reads CASSLASGGWDNEQFF. Here the CDR3 DNA reads TGTGCCAGCAGCTTAGCGAGTGGAGGGTGGGACAATGAGCAGTTCTTC.

This clone appeared once. The genes are TRBV7-8 and TRBJ2-1; 7 nucleotides align to TRBD2. CDR1 is SGHVS and CDR2 is FQNEAQ in the germline V gene. The CDR3 is 14 amino acids. V lost 5 bases and J lost 9; bases outside the gene matches: 10. CDR3 in amino acids: CASSLPRLAGEQFF. CDR3 coding DNA: TGTGCCAGCAGCCTGCCTCGACTAGCAGGTGAGCAGTTCTTC.

CDR3 sequence: CASTPPGRTGGNTIYF. The CDR3 DNA is TGTGCCAGCACTCCACCCGGAAGGACAGGCGGAAACACCATATATTTT. The chain combines TRBV2 with TRBJ1-3; 7 nucleotides agree with TRBD1. CDR1 SNHLY and CDR2 FYNNEI come from the germline V gene. V trimming: 7 bases; J trimming: 4 bases; junction bases outside the gene matches: 13. This CDR3 contains 16 residues.

This chain links TRBV29-1 with TRBJ1-1; D may be TRBD1 (5 bases). V was cut by 6 bases and J by 4 bases, with 12 bases left in between. Germline CDR1 is SQVTM and CDR2 is ANQGSEA. CDR3 size: 12 residues. The CDR3 region is CSVRGRGTEAFF. As DNA, the CDR3 is TGCAGCGTCCGGGGGAGGGGCACTGAAGCTTTCTTT. Full variable domain (remainder filled in from reference TRBV29-1 and TRBJ1-1): SAVISQKPSRDICQRGTSLTIQCQVDSQVTMMFWYRQQPGQSLTLIATANQGSEATYESGFVIDKFPISRPNLTFSTLTVSNMSPEDSSIYLCSVRGRGTEAFFGQGTRLTVV.

The chain joins TRBV5-4 to TRBJ2-3, with TRBD2 matching over 8 bases. Trimming removed 4 bases from V and 0 bases from J; junction bases left unmatched: 10. The CDR3 covers 17 residues. The V gene's germline CDR1 is SGHNT and CDR2 YYREEE (reference sequence). In DNA form, the CDR3 reads TGTGCCAGCAGCCCGGGGGGGCTCCGAACTAGCACAGATACGCAGTATTTT. Protein sequence: CASSPGGLRTSTDTQYF.

The rearrangement links TRBV19 to TRBJ1-1; tentative D call: TRBD1 (5 bases). Per the germline V gene, CDR1 is LNHDA and CDR2 is SQIVND (reference sequence). Trimming shortened V by 5 bases and J by 1 base, and 17 bases separated the two germline ends. The CDR3 spans 16 residues. The CDR3, as DNA: TGTGCCAGTAGTTCCACCACATGGGGGAAGAACACTGAAGCTTTCTTT. It translates to CASSSTTWGKNTEAFF.

CDR3 DNA sequence: TGCGCCAGCAGCGCACCTAGCGGGAACACCGGGGAGCTGTTTTTT. As protein: CASSAPSGNTGELFF. The chain recombines TRBV5-1 with TRBJ2-2, with 7 bases identical to TRBD2. This CDR3 is 15 amino acids long. V dropped 4 bases and J dropped 1; count of bases not matched to a gene: 4. Germline V gives CDR1 SGHRS, CDR2 YFSETQ. Using reference TRBV5-1 and TRBJ2-2 for the parts outside the CDR3, the full variable domain is KAGVTQTPRYLIKTRGQQVTLSCSPISGHRSVSWYQQTPGQGLQFLFEYFSETQRNKGNFPGRFSGRQFSNSRSEMNVSTLELGDSALYLCASSAPSGNTGELFFGEGSRLTVL.

The chain recombines TRBV5-1 with TRBJ2-5; D may be TRBD1 (6 bases). Trimming cost V 4 bases and J 0 bases, with 13 bases left between them. CDR3 length equals 15 residues. Germline assignment: CDR1 SGHRS and CDR2 YFSETQ. This CDR3 reads CASSAVRDNQETQYF. The CDR3 bases are TGCGCCAGCAGCGCTGTCCGGGACAACCAAGAGACCCAGTACTTC. Full variable domain (rest looked up from reference TRBV5-1 and TRBJ2-5): KAGVTQTPRYLIKTRGQQVTLSCSPISGHRSVSWYQQTPGQGLQFLFEYFSETQRNKGNFPGRFSGRQFSNSRSEMNVSTLELGDSALYLCASSAVRDNQETQYFGPGTRLLVL.

The chain carries TRBV27 and TRBJ1-1; D uncertain. Germline-derived CDR1 and CDR2 are MNHEY and SMNVEV (reference sequence). This CDR3 contains 15 residues. The V end lost 3 bases, the J end lost 2 bases, and 13 bases lay between the germline ends. The CDR3 sequence is CASSFREGGNTEAFF. CDR3 sequence (DNA): TGTGCCAGCAGTTTTCGGGAGGGCGGAAACACTGAAGCTTTCTTT.

V and J are TRBV11-2 and TRBJ2-2; the match to TRBD1 covers 8 bases. Germline assignment: CDR1 SGHAT and CDR2 FQNNGV. The length of the CDR3 is 16 residues. Trimming cost V 1 base and J 4 bases; bases outside gene matches: 5. The CDR3 here is CASSLAGGASTGELFF. The CDR3 nucleotides read TGTGCCAGCAGCTTAGCAGGGGGCGCGAGCACCGGGGAGCTGTTTTTT.

The rearrangement links TRBV5-1 to TRBJ2-2; 10 bases are a match to TRBD1. CDR1 and CDR2 from the germline V gene are SGHRS and YFSETQ. The V segment lost 3 bases and the J segment 7 bases; nucleotides outside the gene matches: 6. This CDR3 is 15 amino acids long. The CDR3 nucleotides are TGCGCCAGCAGCTCCGGGACAGGGGTAGGCGGGGAGCTGTTTTTT. It encodes CASSSGTGVGGELFF.

V usage is TRBV6-6 and J usage is TRBJ2-7; tentatively, D is TRBD2 (6 bases). V was clipped by 4 bases and J by 2 bases, with 15 bases between them. Germline values: CDR1 MNHNY, CDR2 SVGAGI (reference sequence). CDR3 size: 15 residues. Written as DNA, the CDR3 is TGTGCCAGCAGTTCGACAACTAGCCGGACCTACGAGCAGTACTTC. Its translation is CASSSTTSRTYEQYF.

This chain uses TRBV5-1 with TRBJ1-4; D remains ambiguous. Germline CDR1 SGHRS, CDR2 YFSETQ. This CDR3 region has 15 residues. Trimming stripped 2 bases from V and 0 bases from J, with 8 bases between. The chain's CDR3 is CASSLRETTNEKLFF. For the CDR3, the DNA is TGCGCCAGCAGCTTACGGGAGACAACTAATGAAAAACTGTTTTTT.

The sample holds one count of this clone. The chain has TRBV2 and TRBJ1-5; D gene uncertain. Between the trimmed V and J ends, which lost 2 bases and 3 bases, there was a span of 17 bases. CDR1 SNHLY and CDR2 FYNNEI come from the germline V gene. The CDR3 spans 17 residues. The CDR3 DNA reads as TGTGCCAGCAGTGAATTAGGACTTGGCAGAAACAATCAGCCCCAGCATTTT. It yields the protein CASSELGLGRNNQPQHF.

The rearrangement links TRBV5-1 to TRBJ2-3; no clear D gene. The V and J ends lost 2 bases and 3 bases respectively, with 13 bases between them. Germline CDR1 reads SGHRS; CDR2 reads YFSETQ. This CDR3 contains 15 residues. CDR3 nucleotides: TGCGCCAGCAGCTTTGATCCTCCTGGGACAGATACGCAGTATTTT. It yields the protein CASSFDPPGTDTQYF.

V gene TRBV28 combines with J gene TRBJ2-6; a possible D gene is TRBD2 (7 bases). From germline, CDR1 is MDHEN and CDR2 SYDVKM. This CDR3 has 19 amino acids. Trimming stripped 5 bases from V and 0 bases from J, with 20 bases between. CDR3 nucleotides: TGTGCCAGCAGTCCCCTCGAGGCGGGGGCCCGCTCTGGGGCCAACGTCCTGACTTTC. Protein product: CASSPLEAGARSGANVLTF.

This sequence joins TRBV2 and TRBJ2-2; no definite D call. Looked up from germline, CDR1 is SNHLY and CDR2 is FYNNEI. The CDR3 is 13 residues long. Trimming cost V 7 bases and J 5 bases, with 11 bases left between them. CDR3 DNA sequence: TGTGCCAGCACTATGGTTGGAACCGGGGAGCTGTTTTTT. Its translation is CASTMVGTGELFF.

The rearrangement joins TRBV29-1 to TRBJ1-5; D uncertain. Germline V lookup: CDR1 SQVTM, CDR2 ANQGSEA. The V end was cut by 4 bases, the J end by 3 bases, with 10 bases between. The CDR3 runs to 13 residues. DNA of the CDR3: TGCAGCGTTGGAGGCTCGGCCAATCAGCCCCAGCATTTT. Translating gives CSVGGSANQPQHF.

The chain recombines TRBV7-3 with TRBJ2-2; 10 nucleotides match TRBD2. This CDR3 spans 16 amino acids. Germline V lookup: CDR1 SGHTA, CDR2 FQGTGA. V was pared by 6 bases and J by 2 bases, with 6 bases of the junction left unmatched. The CDR3 sequence: CASREASGGNTGELFF. CDR3 DNA sequence: TGTGCCAGCAGGGAGGCTAGCGGGGGAAACACCGGGGAGCTGTTTTTT.

The CDR3 region is CAITGGPGTDTQYF. The CDR3 nucleotides read TGTGCCATTACAGGGGGCCCCGGCACAGATACGCAGTATTTT. This chain connects TRBV10-3 to TRBJ2-3; 9 bases are shared with TRBD1. Germline CDR1 reads ENHRY; CDR2 reads SYGVKD. Unmatched junction bases numbered 5, after V lost 9 bases and J lost 1 base. The CDR3 sequence is 14 residues long.

CDR3 amino acids: CASSYFVDRGNEQYF. For the CDR3, the DNA is TGTGCCAGCAGTTACTTCGTGGACAGGGGGAACGAGCAGTACTTC. This sequence joins TRBV6-5 and TRBJ2-7; 10 bases line up with TRBD1. The CDR3 has 15 amino acids. Germline V gives CDR1 MNHEY, CDR2 SVGAGI. J was trimmed by 5 bases and V by 1 base; bases with no gene match: 5.

This chain uses TRBV2 with TRBJ1-5; the match to TRBD1 covers 8 bases. Trimming at V came to 3 bases and at J to 7 bases, leaving 8 bases not matched to a gene. Per germline, CDR1 SNHLY and CDR2 FYNNEI. The CDR3 spans 15 residues. CDR3 sequence: CASSDGQGARQPQHF. In DNA, the CDR3 is TGTGCCAGCAGTGATGGGCAGGGGGCGCGGCAGCCCCAGCATTTT.

The rearrangement links TRBV5-1 to TRBJ2-1; 12 bases map to TRBD2. The CDR3 totals 15 residues. The ends lost 4 bases at V and 2 bases at J; junction bases unmatched: 1. Germline loops: CDR1 SGHRS, CDR2 YFSETQ. The CDR3 sequence: CASSRTSGAYNEQFF. CDR3 DNA: TGCGCCAGCAGCAGGACTAGCGGGGCCTACAATGAGCAGTTCTTC.

In this sample, this clone turned up a few times. The V gene is TRBV21-1, the J gene TRBJ1-4. TRBV21-1 is described as a pseudogene. There are 12 residues in the CDR3. The CDR3 loop reads CASSKFGEKLFF. The CDR3 bases are TGTGCCAGCAGCAAGTTTGGAGAAAAACTGTTTTTT.